This TCR beta chain emerged from a study of tumor T cells in aggressive B-cell lymphoma (dated by TCRdb to the late 2010s). Worth noting for this clone: Its recognized antigen is unknown. No base-level quality is on record; no much larger clone is a single base apart.

Library preparation employed the immunoSEQ multiplex PCR assay. This immuneACCESS table, as held by TCRdb, lists in-frame sequences with V and J called but not all clones. Of the missing ones, under half trace to an unresolved V gene in checked studies; the others have no known cause. The sample data list roughly 1,900 clones, and 94% of these were observed just once. 7% of the sample belongs to the ten largest clones. CDR1 MNHNY and CDR2 SVGAGI were looked up in the germline V gene (reference sequence). Trimming removed 2 bases from V and 3 bases from J; the gene matches leave 10 bases unexplained. From the cysteine through the phenylalanine, the CDR3 covers 16 amino acids. Only the CDR3 part of the read is kept: 48 bases, read in frame from the first base.

The TCR comes from an adult with diffuse large B cell lymphoma. The V and J genes are TRBV6-6 and TRBJ2-7; TRBD1 matches 7 bases in the middle. Sequenced input: tumor tissue. The CDR3 is CASSYPRQGDIYEQYF. The nucleotide sequence is TGTGCCAGCAGTTACCCTCGCCAGGGGGATATCTACGAGCAGTACTTC.